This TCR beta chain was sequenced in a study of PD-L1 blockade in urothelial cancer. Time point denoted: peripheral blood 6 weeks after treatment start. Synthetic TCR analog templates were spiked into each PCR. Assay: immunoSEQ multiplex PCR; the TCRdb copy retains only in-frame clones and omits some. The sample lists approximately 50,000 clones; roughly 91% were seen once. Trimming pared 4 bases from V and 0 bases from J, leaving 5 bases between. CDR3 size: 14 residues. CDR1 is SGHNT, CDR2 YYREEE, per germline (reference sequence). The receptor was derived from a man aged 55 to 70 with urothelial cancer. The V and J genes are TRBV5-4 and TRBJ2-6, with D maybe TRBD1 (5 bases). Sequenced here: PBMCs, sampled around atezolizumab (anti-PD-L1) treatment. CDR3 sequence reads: CASSGASGANVLTF. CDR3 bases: TGTGCCAGCAGCGGGGCCTCTGGGGCCAACGTCCTGACTTTC.